The T cell receptor beta chain under discussion was sequenced for a study of cytomegalovirus exposure and HLA in healthy donors. Background on the study: In an earlier analysis, some 110 million unique TCR beta sequences were found from some 200 million T cells. General observations from the study: When presence/absence was analysed, sequencing depth was taken to be roughly uniform across donors. The study designated around 150 TCR beta chains cytomegalovirus-associated.

Amplification used 60 Vbeta primers and 13 Jbeta primers. The method was immunoSEQ multiplex PCR; TCRdb's version includes in-frame clones alone and lacks a portion of them. This sample has roughly 48,000 clones; around 72% occur once, and the top ten carry 3.4%. Germline CDR1 and CDR2: MNHEY and SVGAGI. With 0 bases clipped from V and 4 bases from J, the junction kept 3 bases outside the gene matches. The CDR3 is made up of 15 amino acids. Of note for this clone: The antigen remains unidentified.

The chain couples TRBV6-5 to TRBJ1-2; 9 nucleotides match TRBD1. Sequencing was done on a sample of PBMCs. This clonotype was sampled from a woman between 25 and 40 years old in good health and CMV-seronegative. Written as DNA, the CDR3 is TGTGCCAGCAGTTACTCGACAGGGGGATTCTATGGCTACACCTTC. Translation: CASSYSTGGFYGYTF.